This T cell receptor beta chain was captured in a study of circulating and synovial CD4+ cells in juvenile arthritis. General study results and limits: T cell genome counts differed by at least an order of magnitude between CPL and CD4 samples.

With respect to this clone: Its antigen is as yet unknown.

The CDR3 loop spans 15 amino acids. Germline CDR1 reads MNHEY; CDR2 reads SVGAGI. Trimming took off 7 bases at V and 0 bases at J, with 13 bases between the two ends. Using immunoSEQ multiplex PCR, the repertoire was profiled, and TCRdb retains in-frame clones only, with some absent. There are about 30,000 clones in the sample; 80% to 95% occur only once, and approximately 2.9% lies in the top ten. Sequenced samples came from active juvenile idiopathic arthritis patients. Sequenced input: CD4+ T cells from blood. The receptor was isolated from a human donor with juvenile idiopathic arthritis. V and J are TRBV6-5 and TRBJ1-5, with unresolved D. The CDR3 nucleotides read TGTGCCAGCAAGTCGGCCAGACATAGCAATCAGCCCCAGCATTTT. It translates to CASKSARHSNQPQHF.